This is a list of T cell receptor beta chains from one sample in a study of blood T cells in healthy people across ages. TCRdb ran MiXCR on the 5' RACE reads and lists one entry per CDR3 protein. The table shows about 1.6 million distinct CDR3 sequences, with roughly 32% occurring only once. Specimen: blood. The origin of the receptors is a woman in her twenties or thirties in good health. Each CDR3 is given with its conserved first and last residue. A D gene is named only where the DNA matches it firmly. Clone sizes are given selectively: once, few, many, or a class where the clone is expanded.

v_gene: TRBV29-1
abundance: few
j_gene: TRBJ2-3
d_gene: TRBD1
CDR3nt: TGCAGCACCTCAAGGGGGCCCGCAGATACGCAGTATTTT
CDR3aa: CSTSRGPADTQYF

v_gene: TRBV3-1
abundance: NA
j_gene: TRBJ2-7
d_gene: TRBD1
CDR3nt: TGTGCCAGCAGCCTGGGACAGGTATCCTACGAGCACTACTTC
CDR3aa: CASSLGQVSYEHYF

v_gene: TRBV3-1
abundance: NA
j_gene: TRBJ2-5
d_gene: NA
CDR3nt: TGTGCCAGCAGCCAAGAATGGGGAGACATCTTTCAAGAGACCCAGTACTTC
CDR3aa: CASSQEWGDIFQETQYF

v_gene: TRBV20-1
abundance: NA
j_gene: TRBJ2-7
d_gene: NA
CDR3nt: TGCAGTGCTAGTAGGCTAGCGAGCTCCTACAATGAGCAGTACTTC
CDR3aa: CSASRLASSYNEQYF

v_gene: TRBV10-2
abundance: NA
j_gene: TRBJ2-2
d_gene: NA
CDR3nt: TGCGCCAGCACCTTCATGGTGGACACCGGGGAGCTGTTTTTT
CDR3aa: CASTFMVDTGELFF

v_gene: TRBV29-1
abundance: few
j_gene: TRBJ2-3
d_gene: NA
CDR3nt: TGCAGTGTTGACCAGGAGGCGTTAGATACGCAGTATTTT
CDR3aa: CSVDQEALDTQYF

v_gene: TRBV28
abundance: NA
j_gene: TRBJ1-2
d_gene: NA
CDR3nt: TGTGCCAGCAGTTGGGAGGGTAGAAACTATGGCTACACCTTC
CDR3aa: CASSWEGRNYGYTF

v_gene: TRBV4-2
abundance: few
j_gene: TRBJ2-5
d_gene: NA
CDR3nt: TGTGCCAGCAGCCAAGGGGAACGGGGCCTGAACCAAGAGACCCAGTACTTC
CDR3aa: CASSQGERGLNQETQYF

v_gene: TRBV5-4
abundance: NA
j_gene: TRBJ2-1
d_gene: NA
CDR3nt: TGTGCCAGCAGCTTGGCCCCGGATCTCACCTACAATGAGCAGTTCTTC
CDR3aa: CASSLAPDLTYNEQFF

v_gene: TRBV5-5
abundance: NA
j_gene: TRBJ1-1
d_gene: NA
CDR3nt: TGTGCCAGCAGCTCGGACAGTAATCCAACTGAAGCTTTCTTT
CDR3aa: CASSSDSNPTEAFF

v_gene: TRBV7-2
abundance: NA
j_gene: TRBJ2-1
d_gene: NA
CDR3nt: TGTGCCAGCAGCTTTGTACAGAAAATTACAATTGAGCAGTTCTTC
CDR3aa: CASSFVQKITIEQFF

v_gene: TRBV10-3
abundance: NA
j_gene: TRBJ2-3
d_gene: TRBD2
CDR3nt: TGTGCCATCAGTGCTCGACTAGCGGGCACAGATACGCAGTATTTT
CDR3aa: CAISARLAGTDTQYF

v_gene: TRBV2
abundance: NA
j_gene: TRBJ2-3
d_gene: NA
CDR3nt: TGTGCCAGCAGTAGGAGGTTAGCCCCAGATACGCAGTATTTT
CDR3aa: CASSRRLAPDTQYF

v_gene: TRBV20-1
abundance: NA
j_gene: TRBJ2-5
d_gene: TRBD2
CDR3nt: TGCAGTGCTAGGGCGGGACTAGCGGGATCGGGGTCCCAGTACTTC
CDR3aa: CSARAGLAGSGSQYF

v_gene: TRBV6-1
abundance: NA
j_gene: TRBJ1-5
d_gene: NA
CDR3nt: TGTGCCAGCAGCGACGGTTATAATCAGCCCCAGCATTTT
CDR3aa: CASSDGYNQPQHF

v_gene: TRBV28
abundance: NA
j_gene: TRBJ2-1
d_gene: NA
CDR3nt: TGTGCCAGCAGCCAGTCAAGGTCTCCAGAGTTCTTC
CDR3aa: CASSQSRSPEFF

v_gene: TRBV24-1
abundance: NA
j_gene: TRBJ2-1
d_gene: TRBD2
CDR3nt: TGTGCCACCAGTGATTTACCTCTGGGAGCGGGAGGGCCGGGAGAGCAGTTCTTC
CDR3aa: CATSDLPLGAGGPGEQFF

v_gene: TRBV5-1
abundance: many
j_gene: TRBJ2-7
d_gene: TRBD2
CDR3nt: TGCGCCAGCGGACTAGCGGCGAGCTCCTACGAGCAGTACTTC
CDR3aa: CASGLAASSYEQYF

v_gene: TRBV2
abundance: NA
j_gene: TRBJ2-5
d_gene: TRBD2
CDR3nt: TGTGCCAGCAGTGAAGCAAGAGCGGGGGCGATATCATTTCAAGAGATCCAGTACTTC
CDR3aa: CASSEARAGAISFQEIQYF

v_gene: TRBV7-9
abundance: NA
j_gene: TRBJ2-1
d_gene: NA
CDR3nt: TGTGCCAGCAGCTTCGAGCGGACCTACAATGAGCAGTTCTTC
CDR3aa: CASSFERTYNEQFF

v_gene: TRBV13
abundance: NA
j_gene: TRBJ2-5
d_gene: TRBD1
CDR3nt: TGTGCCAGCAGCAAAACCCGGGACAGGGGACCGACCCAGTACTTC
CDR3aa: CASSKTRDRGPTQYF

v_gene: TRBV3-1
abundance: NA
j_gene: TRBJ1-5
d_gene: TRBD1
CDR3nt: TGTGCCAGCAGCCAAGGGACAGGCACCGATAGCAATCAGCCCCAGCATTTT
CDR3aa: CASSQGTGTDSNQPQHF